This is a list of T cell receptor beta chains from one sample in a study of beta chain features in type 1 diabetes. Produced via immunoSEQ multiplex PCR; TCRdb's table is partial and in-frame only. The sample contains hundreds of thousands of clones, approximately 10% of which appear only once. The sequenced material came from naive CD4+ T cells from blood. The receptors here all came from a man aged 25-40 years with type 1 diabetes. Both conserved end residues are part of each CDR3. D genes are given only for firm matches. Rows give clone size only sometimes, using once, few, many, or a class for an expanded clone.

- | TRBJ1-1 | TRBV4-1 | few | TGCGCCAGCAGCCAAGATCCAGGAATGGACACTGAAGCTTTCTTT | CASSQDPGMDTEAFF
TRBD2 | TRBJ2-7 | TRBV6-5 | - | TGTGCCACCAGGACTAGCGGCGCCTACGAGCAGTACTTC | CATRTSGAYEQYF
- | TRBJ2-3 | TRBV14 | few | TGTGCCAGCAGCCAGGCAGGCACAGATACGCAGTATTTT | CASSQAGTDTQYF
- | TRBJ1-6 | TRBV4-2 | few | TGTGCCAGCAGCCAAGATCGCGGACCCCTCCACTTT | CASSQDRGPLHF
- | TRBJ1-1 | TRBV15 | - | TGTGCCACCAGCATGGGGGAGGACACTGAAGCTTTCTTT | CATSMGEDTEAFF
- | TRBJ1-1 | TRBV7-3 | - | TGTGCCAGCAGCCCAGGAGGGAGGACTGAAGCTTTCTTT | CASSPGGRTEAFF
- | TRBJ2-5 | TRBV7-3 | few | TGTGCCAGCAGCTTGGGGTCTAGCGTCGGCGAGACCCAGTACTTC | CASSLGSSVGETQYF
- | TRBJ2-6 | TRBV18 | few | TGTGCCAGCTCGGCCGGACAGTCCTCTGGGGCCAACGTCCTGACTTTC | CASSAGQSSGANVLTF
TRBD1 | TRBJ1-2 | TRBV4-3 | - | TGCGCCAGCAGCCAAGCCCCGGGACAGGGTGGCTACACCTTC | CASSQAPGQGGYTF
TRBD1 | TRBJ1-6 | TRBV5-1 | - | TGCGCCAGCAGGACCGACAGGGGAGGTTCACCCCTCCACTTT | CASRTDRGGSPLHF
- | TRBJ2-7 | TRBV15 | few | TGTGCCACCAGCAGAGTCGACAGCCCGGGAGCCTACGAGCAGTACTTC | CATSRVDSPGAYEQYF
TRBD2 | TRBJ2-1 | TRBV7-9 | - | TGTGCCAGCAGCTTAGGTTTACTAGCGAGATACAATGAGCAGTTCTTC | CASSLGLLARYNEQFF
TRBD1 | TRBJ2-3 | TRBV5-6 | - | TGTGCCAGCAGCCCGGACAGGGCACATACGCAGTATTTT | CASSPDRAHTQYF
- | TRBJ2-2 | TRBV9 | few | TGTGCCAGCAGCGTAGTTCCCCAGACTGACACCGGGGAGCTGTTTTTT | CASSVVPQTDTGELFF
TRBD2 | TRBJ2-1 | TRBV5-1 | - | TGCGCCAGCAGCTCGAACGTCTTAGCGGGGAGCTCCTACAATGAGCAGTTCTTC | CASSSNVLAGSSYNEQFF